Each of the 5 T cell receptor beta chains below was sequenced from the same sample in a study of blood T cell repertoires in COVID-19 (TCRdb year 2020). The library was made by the immunoSEQ multiplex PCR assay. Entries here come from immuneACCESS through TCRdb and include only in-frame sequences with V and J called. Some clones fail to appear in such tables; in the studies checked, an unresolved V gene covers under half of the shortfall, and the cause of the remainder is unknown. Present in this sample are around 250,000 clones, roughly 90% of which were seen just once. Approximately 0.7% of the sample is in the top ten clones. Sample: peripheral blood. All receptors come from a human donor in a cohort sampled during active COVID-19.

The CDR3 sequence is CASSGGSGGALDTQYF. As DNA, the CDR3 is TGTGCCAGCAGCGGAGGGAGCGGGGGGGCCTTAGATACGCAGTATTTT. V usage is TRBV6-6 and J usage is TRBJ2-3; 10 bases map to TRBD2. CDR3 length equals 16 residues. Germline V gene lookup returns CDR1 MNHNY and CDR2 SVGAGI (reference sequence). Losses at the gene ends were 6 bases for V and 5 bases for J; bases not matched to a gene: 11.

The chain carries TRBV6-5 and TRBJ2-7; 7 bases line up with TRBD1. This CDR3 is 14 amino acids long. V trimming: 5 bases; J trimming: 6 bases; junction bases outside the gene matches: 10. CDR1 is MNHEY and CDR2 is SVGAGI in the germline V gene. The CDR3 DNA sequence: TGTGCCAGCAGTCTGACAGGGTCCTTAGTCGAGCAGTACTTC. Translating gives CASSLTGSLVEQYF.

The genes are TRBV7-2 and TRBJ1-4; 9 bases line up with TRBD1. The V gene's germline CDR1 is SGHTA and CDR2 FQGNSA. There are 17 residues in the CDR3. With V trimmed by 6 bases and J by 0 bases, 8 bases remained unmatched. The CDR3 reads CASSTDRGIATNEKLFF. CDR3 DNA sequence: TGTGCCAGCAGTACGGACAGGGGAATCGCAACTAATGAAAAACTGTTTTTT.

The chain couples TRBV15 to TRBJ2-7; D is perhaps TRBD1 (6 bases). Trimming removed 0 bases at V and 2 bases at J, with 8 bases between. CDR3 length equals 14 residues. Germline V gives CDR1 LNHNV, CDR2 YYDKDF (reference sequence). CDR3 residues: CATSRDPGAYEQYF. Here the CDR3 DNA reads TGTGCCACCAGCAGAGATCCAGGGGCCTACGAGCAGTACTTC.

The chain combines TRBV27 with TRBJ2-1, with 7 bases fitting TRBD1. CDR1 MNHEY and CDR2 SMNVEV come from the germline V gene (reference sequence). The J segment lost 7 bases and the V segment lost 3 bases, leaving 3 bases of the junction unmatched. This CDR3 is built from 13 residues. CDR3 DNA sequence: TGTGCCAGCAGTTTGAGGGGGCAGAATGAGCAGTTCTTC. Encoded protein: CASSLRGQNEQFF.